Listed below are T cell receptor beta chains from one sample, sequenced in a study of cytomegalovirus exposure and HLA in healthy donors. Data came from immunoSEQ multiplex PCR; TCRdb stores just in-frame clones and leaves some out. The data show fewer than 30,000 clones, with approximately 62% seen just once and more than 40% held by the top ten. The specimen sequenced was PBMCs. Receptors were obtained from a male donor in good health and CMV-seropositive. CDR3s include the opening cysteine and the closing phenylalanine or tryptophan. Each record gives: V gene, J gene, clone size, D gene, CDR3 protein, CDR3 DNA. A D gene is named only where the DNA matches it firmly. Some rows mark clone size as missing; the rest say once, few, many or name a class of expanded clone.

>TRBV30|TRBJ1-1|.|.
CAWIRKWEVNTEAFF
TGTGCCTGGATTCGGAAGTGGGAGGTGAACACTGAAGCTTTCTTT
>TRBV4-2|TRBJ2-2|.|.
CASSQDRGRERELFF
TGTGCCAGCAGCCAAGATCGGGGGCGGGAGCGGGAGCTGTTTTTT
>TRBV6-6|TRBJ2-3|.|.
CASSMMGHDITDTQYF
TGTGCCAGCAGTATGATGGGACACGACATCACAGATACGCAGTATTTT
>TRBV6-1|TRBJ1-4|.|.
CASGLTADGEKLFF
TGTGCCAGCGGGTTGACCGCGGATGGTGAAAAACTGTTTTTT
>TRBV28|TRBJ1-1|.|TRBD1
CASSRQGGNTEAFF
TGTGCCAGCAGCAGACAGGGGGGGAACACTGAAGCTTTCTTT
>TRBV5-1|TRBJ1-2|once|.
CASTPQAPSYGYTF
TGCGCCAGTACACCCCAGGCTCCGTCCTATGGCTACACCTTC
>TRBV5-1|TRBJ2-5|.|TRBD2
CASSSGTSQETQYF
TGCGCCAGCAGCTCCGGGACTAGTCAAGAGACCCAGTACTTC
>TRBV5-1|TRBJ2-3|once|TRBD2
CASSWTSGRNIGPQDTQYF
TGCGCCAGCAGCTGGACTAGCGGGAGGAACATTGGACCTCAAGATACGCAGTATTTT
>TRBV6-1|TRBJ2-3|few|.
CASTPGTDTQYF
TGTGCCAGCACACCGGGCACAGATACGCAGTATTTT
>TRBV28|TRBJ1-5|.|.
CAIGGYSNQPQHF
TGTGCCATAGGGGGATATAGCAATCAGCCCCAGCATTTT
>TRBV5-6|TRBJ1-1|.|.
CASSTGGGGWHTEAFF
TGTGCCAGCAGCACCGGGGGGGGAGGTTGGCACACTGAAGCTTTCTTT
>TRBV6-5|TRBJ1-2|.|.
CASTGFANYGYTF
TGTGCCAGCACGGGGTTTGCGAACTATGGCTACACCTTC
>TRBV2|TRBJ2-2|few|TRBD2
CASRPWTSGLNTGELFF
TGTGCCAGCAGGCCCTGGACTAGCGGGCTAAACACCGGGGAGCTGTTTTTT
>TRBV2|TRBJ2-7|.|TRBD1
CASSGRTGGYEQYF
TGTGCCAGCAGTGGTCGGACAGGGGGCTACGAGCAGTACTTC
>TRBV30|TRBJ1-5|once|.
CAWRARGGAGNQPQHF
TGTGCCTGGAGGGCCCGGGGAGGGGCTGGGAATCAGCCCCAGCATTTT
>TRBV6-5|TRBJ1-1|few|.
CASNAVLNTEAFF
TGTGCCAGCAATGCAGTCCTGAACACTGAAGCTTTCTTT
>TRBV11-3|TRBJ1-1|.|.
CASSHRDSNTEAFF
TGTGCCAGCAGCCACCGGGACTCGAACACTGAAGCTTTCTTT
>TRBV15|TRBJ1-1|.|.
CATSSWTGMNTEAFF
TGTGCCACCAGCTCCTGGACGGGAATGAACACTGAAGCTTTCTTT
>TRBV7-9|TRBJ1-3|.|TRBD1
CASSAPGTGFAKSGNTIYF
TGTGCCAGCAGCGCCCCCGGGACAGGGTTCGCCAAGTCGGGTAACACCATATATTTT
>TRBV6-6|TRBJ1-1|.|.
CASSYSLTLNTEAFF
TGTGCCAGCAGTTACTCGCTGACACTGAACACTGAAGCTTTCTTT
>TRBV6-1|TRBJ2-7|few|.
CASSIEWGQTYEQYF
TGTGCCAGCAGCATCGAGTGGGGCCAAACCTACGAGCAGTACTTC
>TRBV7-9|TRBJ2-5|.|.
CASSKDYPTDETQYF
TGTGCCAGCAGCAAGGACTACCCTACGGATGAGACCCAGTACTTC
>TRBV27|TRBJ1-2|.|.
CASSLGRDYGYTF
TGTGCCAGCAGCCTAGGGAGGGACTATGGCTACACCTTC
>TRBV18|TRBJ1-4|.|TRBD1
CASSPDRGREKLFF
TGTGCCAGCTCACCCGACAGGGGACGCGAAAAACTGTTTTTT
>TRBV5-1|TRBJ2-2|.|.
CASRPEGGELFF
TGCGCCAGCCGCCCGGAGGGCGGGGAGCTGTTTTTT
>TRBV2|TRBJ1-5|.|TRBD1
CASSVSQGAIGTQHF
TGTGCCAGCAGTGTGTCACAGGGGGCAATCGGCACCCAGCATTTT
>TRBV6-4|TRBJ1-1|.|.
CASSEGGETEAFF
TGTGCCAGCAGTGAAGGTGGGGAGACTGAAGCTTTCTTT
>TRBV6-1|TRBJ2-1|.|TRBD2
CASSVGLAGLGGQFF
TGTGCCAGCAGCGTTGGACTAGCGGGGTTAGGGGGGCAGTTCTTC
>TRBV5-6|TRBJ2-1|.|TRBD1
CASTTPGTGTYNEQFF
TGTGCCAGCACCACCCCCGGGACAGGAACCTACAATGAGCAGTTCTTC
>TRBV27|TRBJ2-7|few|TRBD2
CATRLAGAYEQYF
TGTGCCACCCGACTAGCGGGAGCCTACGAGCAGTACTTC
>TRBV5-6|TRBJ2-4|.|TRBD1
CASSLRQGPVTLAKNIQYF
TGTGCCAGCAGCTTGCGACAGGGCCCCGTGACCTTAGCCAAAAACATTCAGTACTTC
>TRBV29-1|TRBJ2-1|.|TRBD2
CSVHSGRLDEQFF
TGCAGCGTTCATAGCGGGAGGCTCGATGAGCAGTTCTTC
>TRBV5-1|TRBJ1-1|.|TRBD1
CASSRGDSYTEAFF
TGCGCCAGCAGCCGCGGGGACAGTTACACTGAAGCTTTCTTT
>TRBV28|TRBJ1-5|few|.
CASNRQLSGAEPQHF
TGTGCCAGCAATCGACAGTTAAGCGGGGCCGAGCCCCAGCATTTT
>TRBV2|TRBJ1-2|.|.
CASSVQAHYGYTF
TGTGCCAGCAGTGTGCAGGCCCACTATGGCTACACCTTC
>TRBV7-3|TRBJ1-1|.|.
CASSLDRNTEAFF
TGTGCCAGCAGCTTGGACAGGAACACTGAAGCTTTCTTT
>TRBV19|TRBJ1-3|few|TRBD1
CASSPRDSGNTIYF
TGTGCCAGTAGTCCCCGGGACAGCGGAAACACCATATATTTT
>TRBV6-6|TRBJ2-3|.|.
CASSLGQFSTDTQYF
TGTGCCAGCAGCCTCGGACAGTTTAGCACAGATACGCAGTATTTT
>TRBV5-1|TRBJ1-5|.|.
CASRLDVHSNQPQHF
TGCGCCAGCAGATTAGATGTCCATAGCAATCAGCCCCAGCATTTT
>TRBV29-1|TRBJ2-7|.|.
CSVRGAVRDEQYF
TGCAGCGTCAGGGGGGCAGTGAGGGACGAGCAGTACTTC
>TRBV5-1|TRBJ1-1|many|.
CASSLLPGLDTEAFF
TGCGCCAGCAGCCTATTACCGGGACTTGACACTGAAGCTTTCTTT
>TRBV19|TRBJ2-1|few|TRBD1
CATALGQGASNEQFF
TGTGCCACCGCCTTGGGGCAGGGGGCCTCCAATGAGCAGTTCTTC
>TRBV9|TRBJ1-1|.|.
CASSPRTVMNTEAFF
TGTGCCAGCAGCCCCCGGACAGTGATGAACACTGAAGCTTTCTTT
>TRBV6-6|TRBJ1-6|once|.
CASSYSARDNSPLHF
TGTGCCAGCAGTTACTCTGCCCGAGATAATTCACCCCTCCACTTT
>TRBV5-4|TRBJ2-7|.|TRBD2
CASSKGLDPYEQYF
TGTGCCAGCAGCAAAGGACTAGATCCCTACGAGCAGTACTTC
>TRBV5-6|TRBJ1-3|once|.
CASSLINSGNTIYF
TGTGCCAGCAGCTTGATCAACTCTGGAAACACCATATATTTT
>TRBV6-1|TRBJ1-3|.|TRBD1
CASSDRQGNSGNTIYF
TGTGCCAGCAGTGATCGACAGGGGAACTCTGGAAACACCATATATTTT
>TRBV9|TRBJ2-2|few|.
CASSVVAAQAANTGELFF
TGTGCCAGCAGCGTAGTCGCGGCACAGGCCGCGAACACCGGGGAGCTGTTTTTT
>TRBV13|TRBJ2-6|few|.
CASSLGGLNSGANVLTF
TGTGCCAGCAGCTTAGGCGGTCTAAACTCTGGGGCCAACGTCCTGACTTTC
>TRBV6-4|TRBJ2-3|.|TRBD2
CASSDSAGGGDTQYF
TGTGCCAGCAGTGACTCTGCGGGAGGCGGTGATACGCAGTATTTT
>TRBV7-9|TRBJ1-2|.|.
CASNSGLSGGYTF
TGTGCCAGCAACTCCGGACTGAGTGGTGGCTACACCTTC
>TRBV29-1|TRBJ2-3|.|TRBD2
CSVASLAGGGTDTQYF
TGCAGCGTTGCCTCTCTAGCGGGGGGGGGCACAGATACGCAGTATTTT
>TRBV28|TRBJ1-2|.|.
CASRIGSYNYGYTF
TGTGCCAGCAGAATAGGGAGTTATAACTATGGCTACACCTTC
>TRBV5-4|TRBJ2-3|.|.
CASSQGGSTDTQYF
TGTGCCAGCAGTCAAGGGGGAAGCACAGATACGCAGTATTTT
>TRBV7-3|TRBJ2-7|.|TRBD2
CASSPGGTSGRYEQYF
TGTGCCAGCAGCCCTGGGGGGACTAGCGGGAGATACGAGCAGTACTTC
>TRBV11-2|TRBJ1-2|.|.
CASSLDGRANYGYTF
TGTGCCAGCAGCTTAGACGGCAGGGCTAACTATGGCTACACCTTC
>TRBV28|TRBJ1-6|few|TRBD1
CASKIHRDRGPHSPLHF
TGTGCCAGCAAAATCCACAGGGACAGGGGCCCCCACTCACCCCTCCACTTT